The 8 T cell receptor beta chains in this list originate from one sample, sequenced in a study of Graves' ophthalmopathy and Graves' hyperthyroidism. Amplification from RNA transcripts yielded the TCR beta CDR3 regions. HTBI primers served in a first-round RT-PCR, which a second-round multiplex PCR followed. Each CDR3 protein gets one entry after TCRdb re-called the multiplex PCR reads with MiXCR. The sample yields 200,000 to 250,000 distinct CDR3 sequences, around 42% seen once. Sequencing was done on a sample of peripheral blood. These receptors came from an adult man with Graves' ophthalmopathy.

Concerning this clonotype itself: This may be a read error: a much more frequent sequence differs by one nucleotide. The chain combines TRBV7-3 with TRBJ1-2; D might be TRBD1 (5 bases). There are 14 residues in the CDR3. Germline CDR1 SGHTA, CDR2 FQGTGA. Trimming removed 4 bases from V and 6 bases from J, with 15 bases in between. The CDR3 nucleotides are TGTGCCAGCAGCTGGCGGGGACGGGGAGATGGCTACACCTTC. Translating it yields CASSWRGRGDGYTF.

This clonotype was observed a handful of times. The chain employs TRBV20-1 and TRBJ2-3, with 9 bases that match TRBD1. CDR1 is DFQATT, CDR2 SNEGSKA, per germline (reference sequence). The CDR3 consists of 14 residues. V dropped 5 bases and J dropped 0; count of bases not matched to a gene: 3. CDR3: CSAPGTGSTDTQYF. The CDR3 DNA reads TGCAGTGCTCCAGGGACAGGGAGCACAGATACGCAGTATTTT.

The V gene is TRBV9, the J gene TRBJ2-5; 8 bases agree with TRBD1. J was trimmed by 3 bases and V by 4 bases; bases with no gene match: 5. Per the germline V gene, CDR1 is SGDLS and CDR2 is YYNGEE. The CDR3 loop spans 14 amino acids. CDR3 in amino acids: CASSNTGGEETQYF. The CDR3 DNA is TGTGCCAGCAGCAATACAGGGGGTGAAGAGACCCAGTACTTC. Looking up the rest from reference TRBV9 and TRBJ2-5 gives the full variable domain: DSGVTQTPKHLITATGQRVTLRCSPRSGDLSVYWYQQSLDQGLQFLIQYYNGEERAKGNILERFSAQQFPDLHSELNLSSLELGDSALYFCASSNTGGEETQYFGPGTRLLVL.

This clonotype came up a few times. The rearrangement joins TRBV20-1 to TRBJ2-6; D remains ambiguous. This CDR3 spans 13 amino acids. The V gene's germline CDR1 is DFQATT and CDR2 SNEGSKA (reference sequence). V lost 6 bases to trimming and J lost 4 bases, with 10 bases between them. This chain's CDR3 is CSADSRGANVLTF. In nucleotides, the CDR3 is TGCAGTGCAGACTCGCGGGGGGCCAACGTCCTGACTTTC.

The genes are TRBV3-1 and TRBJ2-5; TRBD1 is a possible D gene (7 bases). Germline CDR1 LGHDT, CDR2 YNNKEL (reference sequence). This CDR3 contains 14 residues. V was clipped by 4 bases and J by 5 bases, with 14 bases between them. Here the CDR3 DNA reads TGTGCCAGCAGCCGCAGACAGGGAGGTGAGACCCAGTACTTC. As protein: CASSRRQGGETQYF.

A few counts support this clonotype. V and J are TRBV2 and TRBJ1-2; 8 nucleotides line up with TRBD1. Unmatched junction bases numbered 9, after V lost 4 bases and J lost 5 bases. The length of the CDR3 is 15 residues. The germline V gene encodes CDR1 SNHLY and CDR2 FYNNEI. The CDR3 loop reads CASSGRTGLIYGYTF. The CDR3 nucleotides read TGTGCCAGCAGTGGGAGGACAGGGCTGATTTATGGCTACACCTTC.

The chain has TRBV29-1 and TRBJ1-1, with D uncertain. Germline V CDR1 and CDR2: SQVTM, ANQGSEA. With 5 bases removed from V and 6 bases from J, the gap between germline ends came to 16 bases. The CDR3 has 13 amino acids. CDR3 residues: CSVPPTGLAEAFF. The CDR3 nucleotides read TGCAGCGTTCCACCAACGGGGTTGGCTGAAGCTTTCTTT.

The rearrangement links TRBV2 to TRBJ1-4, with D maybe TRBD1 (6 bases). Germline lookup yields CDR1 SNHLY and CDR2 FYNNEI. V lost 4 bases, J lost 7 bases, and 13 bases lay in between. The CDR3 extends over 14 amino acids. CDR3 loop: CASSVNREGEKLFF. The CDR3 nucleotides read TGTGCCAGCAGTGTTAACAGGGAAGGTGAAAAACTGTTTTTT.